This T cell receptor (beta chain) was captured in a study of cytomegalovirus exposure and HLA in healthy donors (dated by TCRdb to about 2017). Study-level background: An earlier analysis of roughly 500 of the donors reported 250 to 300 Gb of sequence data and 117 million unique TCR beta sequences from about 180 million T cells. Both class I and class II loci were covered by HLA typing, at four-digit resolution. The study used immunosequencing to profile the T cell repertoires of approximately 650 subjects and linked those repertoires to cytomegalovirus serostatus. An earlier analysis of 450 to 750 of the donors used high-throughput TCR beta sequencing to judge whether each TCR beta V gene segment behaved as functional or pseudogenic. In the later analysis, no new phenotypic data were used to find candidate immune exposures; instead, reliance was placed on TCR beta sequences and their occurrence across donors. A handful of DR-DQ haplotypes were handled as single units for association and clustering because linkage in the cohort was strong. The study was designed to test whether signatures of past pathogen exposure could be identified by cataloging public T cell receptors. On average, roughly 250,000 unique TCR beta nucleotide sequences were sequenced per donor among roughly 430 genotyped donors of the cohort, with about 19% of those sequences being non-productive. Every discovery cohort repertoire had been produced on one sequencing platform. Typing coverage varied by locus: 629-630 donors for A, B, C, DRB1 and DQB1; approximately 500 for DQA1; approximately 570 for DPA1; approximately 470 for DPB1. The study combined high-throughput TCR immunosequencing, statistical association of individual TCRs with disease status, and machine learning to predict cytomegalovirus infection status. The genetic ancestry cluster associated with self-reported Caucasian donors included roughly 84% of the approximately 400 genotyped donors. Donor age, sex, ethnicity and CMV serostatus were compiled alongside the repertoire data. Besides the first cohort of 666 subjects, a separate validation cohort made up of 120 different subjects was used. An early release covering more than 500 HLA-typed donors comprised roughly 300 gigabases of sequencing data and 65 million to 100 million unique TCR sequences. A later genetic analysis used genome-wide SNP genotypes for about 65% of the 666 donors, treating that subset as a discovery cohort. A later analysis re-analyzed previously published TCR beta repertoires from 550 to 700 donors and added high-resolution HLA genotyping to study TCR occurrence patterns. Paper-wide results and their limitations: Compared with the approximately 720-donor mean, donors in an Asian-associated ancestry cluster had fewer N-insertions in productive TCRs, according to a later genetic analysis. Specific HLA alleles were associated with over 15,000 TCR beta sequences at a false discovery rate of 0.05 in a later analysis. A further reported finding was that TCR beta sequences accurately predicted the HLA-A and HLA-B alleles for most subjects in the first cohort. In an earlier analysis of approximately 600 of the donors, most TCR beta V segments were observed in productive rearrangements about 87% or about 30% of the time, broadly matching IMGT annotations. The authors suggested that the approach could potentially be generalized to other disease states and immunological phenotypes. Most TCR sequences were observed very rarely across donors, whereas some public TCRs were present in many individuals. Linkage disequilibrium might explain the correlated functional status among segregating V segments, but an unknown experimental factor could not be excluded. The only immune exposure information available for the cohort was CMV serostatus. Most CMV-associated TCR beta chains appeared to be HLA-restricted in a later analysis, and the HLA associations seemed to be driven largely by CMV exposure. In vitro tests confirmed that a few of the cytomegalovirus-associated TCR beta chains recognize cytomegalovirus antigens. A group of highly shared sequence variants was considered likely to be a technical artifact of the sequencing pipeline. The study listed around 160 TCR beta chains as associated with cytomegalovirus. A later analysis found that HLA-associated TCR beta chains were more clonally expanded and had lower generation probabilities than equally common non-associated chains. HLA typing was unavailable for some donors at each locus, so association tests used only the typed subset. The presence/absence analyses assumed that sequencing depth was roughly uniform across donors, and that assumption may not be true. Several of the top co-occurrence clusters appeared to be linked to parvovirus B19, influenza, CMV and Epstein-Barr virus, according to a later analysis. The classifier was reported to diagnose cytomegalovirus status with high specificity and sensitivity in both the original cohort and the validation cohort. The cohort was sequenced for TCR beta chains only, and without alpha or paired-chain data the features that could be detected were limited. When HLA alleles, especially DR and DQ, strongly co-occurred, attributing TCR associations to individual alleles was difficult. Because counts were too low, 15 to 20 rarely observed V segments, including chromosome 9 orphons, were excluded from the earlier analysis of 500 to 700 of the donors. According to a later analysis, TCR association rates differed among HLA loci, with DRB1 alleles showing the most associated TCRs and HLA-C alleles showing the fewest. A later genetic analysis associated a missense DCLRE1C variant with V-gene and J-gene trimming of TCR beta chains, and an independent cohort replicated the association. The 87-base-pair reads could not distinguish some IMGT-functional V segments, including TRBV6-2 and TRBV6-3, so those segments were excluded.

V loses 0 bases of germline sequence and J loses 7 bases, and the interval between the two ends is 16 bases. The CDR3 starts with the cysteine, ends with the phenylalanine, and has 17 residues. Only the CDR3 portion is preserved as DNA: 51 bases, with reading frame beginning at the first base. The germline V gene specifies LGHNA as CDR1 and YSLEER as CDR2. Receptor libraries were prepared by the immunoSEQ multiplex PCR assay. A mixture of 60 forward primers for TCR Vbeta segments and 13 reverse primers for TCR Jbeta segments was used in the multiplex PCR. The CDR3 region of rearranged TCR beta genes was amplified from genomic DNA by a multiplex PCR assay. The amplified TCR beta libraries were sequenced on the Illumina HiSeq System as 87-base-pair reads. Under the source paper's analysis protocol: A later analysis counted tens of millions of unique TCR beta chains across the 670 or so repertoires, and about 10 million of these chains were shared by at least two donors. Raw reads were error-corrected and collapsed into unique sequences by a nearest-neighbor algorithm in which closely related sequences were merged to remove PCR and sequencing errors. Alignment of CDR3 sequences to IMGT reference sequences was used to assign V, D and J gene segments. For a sequence to be retained, at least a six-nucleotide match to both a V gene segment and a J gene segment was required. A rearrangement counted as productive if the CDR3 had no stop codons and remained in frame with V and J, and every other rearrangement counted as non-productive. Following IMGT convention, CDR3 was defined as the stretch from the second conserved V-encoded cysteine up to the conserved J-encoded phenylalanine. The earlier analysis of about 530 of the donors excluded any sequence lacking an unambiguous match to a single V gene segment. An earlier analysis of a few hundred of the donors called V segments functional above 56.7% productive rearrangements and segregating when the between-donor standard deviation exceeded 5%. A statistical classification framework was developed to diagnose cytomegalovirus status using the catalog of TCR beta chain sequences. In a later analysis, V and J genes were assigned by comparing TCR nucleotide sequences against IMGT/GENE-DB human TR gene sequences. Using the TCRdist pipeline, a later analysis assigned CDR3 sequences along with most-parsimonious VDJ recombination scenarios. In a later analysis, every TCR beta chain was defined by the combination of its CDR3 amino acid sequence and its V-gene family, and reads without a unique V-gene family were dropped. To address suspected cross-contamination and a sequencing artifact, a later analysis removed a few hundred highly shared, low-generation-probability nucleotide sequences. For each public chain, a later analysis derived a clonal expansion index from normalized ranks of inferred template counts within each repertoire. In a later analysis, generation probabilities were computed using a VDJ recombination model fitted to out-of-frame rearrangements, and the results were checked against IGoR. In a later analysis, hypergeometric tests were used to score TCR-TCR, TCR-HLA and TCR-CMV co-occurrence, with a repertoire-size bias correction applied to TCR pairs. To estimate false discovery rates, a later analysis permuted the HLA or CMV assignments 20 times. In a later analysis, co-occurring TCRs were grouped using DBSCAN, with TCRdist sequence similarity added in when clustering inside HLA-allele-positive subsets. Co-occurrence clustering excluded repertoires with fewer than 30,000 or more than 120,000 public chains, plus five with anomalous nucleotide sharing. TCRdb took this table from immuneACCESS and kept in-frame rearrangements with V and J called. Such tables lack part of the clones; where checked against another copy, unresolved V genes explain under half of the gap, and the rest is unexplained. Clonal size and the V and J genes are those of that table, whereas D and trimming came from the DNA. This sample's table contains more than 90,000 clones. The top ten constitute about 3.8% of the sample.

The cohort was made up of 500 to 850 healthy bone marrow donors. At the time of sampling, all cohort members were nominally healthy, though unrecorded immune exposures were likely present. The donor was CMV seronegative and was included in the group of several hundred seronegative cohort members. A peripheral blood sample was provided by each donor, and peripheral blood mononuclear cells were used for TCR beta sequencing. The Qiagen DNeasy Blood Extraction Kit was used to extract genomic DNA from the blood cell samples. Regarding this clone: The specificity of this receptor is unknown.

The sample taken for sequencing was PBMCs. The clonotype was recovered from a man aged 25-45 years in good health and CMV-seronegative. The chain couples TRBV4-3 to TRBJ1-6, and the D gene may be TRBD1, 5 bases matching. The DNA reads as follows: TGCGCCAGCAGCCAAGAATTGCCGGGACTGGGGAATTCACCCCTCCACTTT. It translates to CASSQELPGLGNSPLHF.